Listed here are 26 T cell receptor beta chains from one sample, sequenced in a study of radiotherapy plus CTLA-4 blockade in lung cancer. The data were produced by immunoSEQ multiplex PCR, yet TCRdb's version contains in-frame clones alone and is incomplete. The sample yields 56,000 or so clones, around 80% seen once. The material was peripheral blood, obtained from a patient treated with radiotherapy plus ipilimumab. These receptors were collected from a human donor with non-small cell lung cancer who had a complete response to radiotherapy plus ipilimumab.

The chain couples TRBV5-1 to TRBJ2-7; 12 bases map to TRBD2. V was clipped by 7 bases and J by 4 bases; unmatched bases: 6. From germline, CDR1 is SGHRS and CDR2 YFSETQ. CDR3 length: 14 amino acids. The chain's CDR3 is CASRETSGSYEQYV. The CDR3 region has the DNA TGCGCCAGCCGGGAGACTAGCGGGAGTTACGAGCAGTACGTC.

The genes are TRBV4-3 and TRBJ1-2; D not resolved. The CDR3 loop spans 15 amino acids. Trimming pared 0 bases from V and 4 bases from J, leaving 12 bases between. Germline CDR1 is LGHNA and CDR2 is YSLEER. The DNA of the CDR3 is TGCGCCAGCAGCCAAGATCGGACTTCACTCTATGGCTACACCTTC. It specifies CASSQDRTSLYGYTF.

The table lists this clone with a few counts. The CDR3 loop is CASSQEEGGFYGYTF. For the CDR3, the DNA is TGCGCCAGCAGCCAAGAAGAAGGGGGCTTCTATGGCTACACCTTC. The chain links TRBV4-3 to TRBJ1-2, with 7 bases aligning to TRBD1. CDR1 LGHNA and CDR2 YSLEER come from the germline V gene. The V and J ends lost 0 bases and 4 bases, in that order; junction bases with no gene match: 5. This CDR3 has 15 amino acids.

A single count supports this clone. The chain recombines TRBV27 with TRBJ2-7, with D unresolved. This CDR3 contains 13 residues. The germline V and J ends were trimmed by 7 bases and 4 bases, with 14 bases remaining between them. Germline lookup yields CDR1 MNHEY and CDR2 SMNVEV (reference sequence). In nucleotides, the CDR3 is TGTGCCAGCATGGGTGGAGTGGGTTACGAGCAGTACGTC. Protein product: CASMGGVGYEQYV.

This rearrangement joins TRBV9 to TRBJ2-3; 10 bases fit TRBD2. V trimming: 4 bases; J trimming: 6 bases; junction bases outside the gene matches: 2. The V gene's germline CDR1 is SGDLS and CDR2 YYNGEE. The length of the CDR3 is 13 residues. In nucleotides, the CDR3 is TGTGCCAGCAGCCTAGCGGGAGAGGATACGCAGTATTTT. Its protein product is CASSLAGEDTQYF.

The chain joins TRBV11-2 to TRBJ1-1; D gene unclear. The CDR3 spans 16 residues. Germline CDR1 reads SGHAT; CDR2 reads FQNNGV. The V and J ends lost 0 bases and 4 bases respectively, with 15 bases between them. CDR3 loop: CASSLDGWRRSTEAFF. The CDR3 DNA reads as TGTGCCAGCAGCTTAGATGGTTGGAGAAGATCCACTGAAGCTTTCTTT.

The chain joins TRBV30 to TRBJ2-3; TRBD2 is a possible D gene (6 bases). The CDR3 contains 13 residues. The V end was cut by 8 bases, the J end by 3 bases, with 15 bases between. CDR1 is GTSNPN and CDR2 is SVGIG in the germline V gene (reference sequence). Here the CDR3 DNA reads TGTGCCGTCAGACTAGTCCCGACAGATACGCAGTATTTT. Translated, it gives CAVRLVPTDTQYF.

The chain employs TRBV2 and TRBJ2-1, with TRBD2 matching 7 bases. Germline V gene lookup returns CDR1 SNHLY and CDR2 FYNNEI. V trimming: 7 bases; J trimming: 0 bases; junction bases outside the gene matches: 12. The CDR3 is 17 amino acids. The CDR3 here is CASIRGWRGSSYNEQFF. The CDR3 DNA is TGTGCCAGCATCCGGGGGTGGCGGGGGAGCTCCTACAATGAGCAGTTCTTC.

The chain uses TRBV30 and TRBJ2-1; 12 bases fit TRBD2. After removal of 4 bases from V and 9 bases from J, the junction contained 13 bases not matched to a gene. Germline V gene lookup returns CDR1 GTSNPN and CDR2 SVGIG (reference sequence). This CDR3 has 16 amino acids. The CDR3 region is CAWTSGGANVDGEQFF. DNA for the CDR3: TGTGCCTGGACTAGCGGGGGGGCCAACGTTGACGGTGAGCAGTTCTTC.

This clone was seen a single time. The chain recombines TRBV25-1 with TRBJ1-4; 11 nucleotides line up with TRBD1. The CDR3 is made up of 15 amino acids. V lost 4 bases, J lost 8 bases, and 6 bases stayed unmatched. Germline loops: CDR1 MGHDK, CDR2 SYGVNS. The CDR3 spells CASSAPGQGAEKLFF. Here the CDR3 DNA reads TGTGCCAGCAGTGCCCCCGGACAGGGGGCGGAAAAACTGTTTTTT.

This clone was found a few times. The rearrangement links TRBV11-3 to TRBJ2-7; D is undetermined. Germline loops: CDR1 SGHNT, CDR2 YENEEA. CDR3 size: 12 residues. The V end lost 1 base, the J end lost 3 bases, and 4 bases lay between the germline ends. CDR3 coding DNA: TGTGCCAGCAGCTTAGTCGACTACGAGCAGTACGTC. Its protein product is CASSLVDYEQYV.

V is TRBV19 and J is TRBJ1-2; 12 nucleotides match TRBD1. Germline loops: CDR1 LNHDA, CDR2 SQIVND (reference sequence). The V and J ends lost 1 base and 7 bases, in that order; junction bases with no gene match: 1. CDR3 length equals 14 residues. The CDR3 DNA reads TGTGCCAGTAGTATAGGGGACAGGGGGCTTGGCTACACCTTC. Translated: CASSIGDRGLGYTF.

A note on this clone: The identical CDR3 is also encoded by other nucleotide sequences in the sample. V gene TRBV18 combines with J gene TRBJ1-1, with 7 bases lining up with TRBD1. From germline, CDR1 is KGHSH and CDR2 LQKENI. The V and J ends lost 1 base and 4 bases, in that order; junction bases with no gene match: 6. This CDR3 region has 15 residues. The CDR3 sequence: CASSPLQGRGTEAFF. The CDR3 nucleotides read TGTGCCAGCTCACCACTACAGGGGCGGGGCACTGAAGCTTTCTTT. Drawing the rest from reference TRBV18 and TRBJ1-1, the complete variable domain is NAGVMQNPRHLVRRRGQEARLRCSPMKGHSHVYWYRQLPEEGLKFMVYLQKENIIDESGMPKERFSAEFPKEGPSILRIQQVVRGDSAAYFCASSPLQGRGTEAFFGQGTRLTVV.

V gene TRBV4-3 combines with J gene TRBJ2-4; 8 bases align to TRBD2. With 0 bases clipped from V and 2 bases from J, the junction kept 9 bases outside the gene matches. Germline CDR1 LGHNA, CDR2 YSLEER. This CDR3 is 18 amino acids long. The CDR3 coding sequence is TGCGCCAGCAGCCAAGATTCCTCGGCGGGGGGTTCCAAAAACATTCAGTACTTC. Its translation: CASSQDSSAGGSKNIQYF.

This clone was seen just once. The CDR3 loop is CASRADRNTEAFF. Written as DNA, the CDR3 is TGCGCCAGCAGGGCGGACAGGAACACTGAAGCTTTCTTT. The chain employs TRBV10-1 and TRBJ1-1, with D perhaps matching TRBD1 (6 bases). CDR1 and CDR2 (germline): WNHNN, SYGVQD (reference sequence). This CDR3 is built from 13 residues. Trimming removed 6 bases from V and 1 base from J, with 9 bases in between.

This clone was observed a few times. A much more abundant neighbour one base away suggests this may be a read error. This rearrangement joins TRBV7-2 to TRBJ2-1; 13 positions match TRBD2. The ends lost 4 bases at V and 0 bases at J; junction bases unmatched: 0. The CDR3 runs 16 residues. From germline, CDR1 is SGHTA and CDR2 FQGNSA. The chain's CDR3 is CASSWTSGSSYNEQFF. The CDR3 DNA reads TGTGCCAGCAGCTGGACTAGCGGGAGCTCCTACAATGAGCAGTTCTTC.

This clone has only one observation. The chain carries TRBV7-6 and TRBJ2-3; 9 positions agree with TRBD2. Trimming took 1 base from V and 8 from J; bases not matched to a gene: 4. The CDR3 is 14 amino acids. Germline V gene data show CDR1 as SGHVS and CDR2 as FNYEAQ. DNA for the CDR3: TGTGCCAGCAGCTTAGTGTTAGCGGGAGCTACGCAGTATTTT. Translated, it gives CASSLVLAGATQYF.

J is TRBJ1-6 and V is TRBV18; 10 bases map to TRBD1. V shed 4 bases, J shed 7 bases, and the junction held 7 bases outside the gene matches. There are 16 residues in the CDR3. CDR1 is KGHSH and CDR2 is LQKENI in the germline V gene. CDR3 protein: CASSRDRGQGNSPLHF. The CDR3 DNA reads TGTGCCAGCTCACGCGACAGGGGGCAGGGGAATTCACCCCTCCACTTT.

V and J are TRBV14 and TRBJ2-3; a possible D gene is TRBD1 (5 bases). This CDR3 contains 15 residues. Trimming cost V 0 bases and J 3 bases, with 10 bases left between them. CDR1 is SGHDN and CDR2 is FVKESK in the germline V gene. DNA for the CDR3: TGTGCCAGCAGCCAAGACAGGGTGAGAACAGATACGCAGTATTTT. Translation gives CASSQDRVRTDTQYF. Variable domain in full (rest from reference TRBV14 and TRBJ2-3): EAGVTQFPSHSVIEKGQTVTLRCDPISGHDNLYWYRRVMGKEIKFLLHFVKESKQDESGMPNNRFLAERTGGTYSTLKVQPAELEDSGVYFCASSQDRVRTDTQYFGPGTRLTVL.

A single count supports this clone. A read error may account for a junction end that differs from germline. The chain couples TRBV7-7 to TRBJ2-5, with D perhaps matching TRBD2 (5 bases). Germline CDR1 and CDR2: SSHAT and FNYEAQ (reference sequence). This CDR3 has 15 amino acids. The CDR3 nucleotides read TGTGCTAGCAGCTTGGTGGGGAGCGGACAAGAGACCCAGTACTTC. This sequence encodes CASSLVGSGQETQYF.

V is TRBV2 and J is TRBJ2-2, with TRBD1 matching 10 bases. V shed 7 bases, J shed 3 bases, and the junction held 5 bases outside the gene matches. Germline lookup yields CDR1 SNHLY and CDR2 FYNNEI. CDR3 length: 15 amino acids. The CDR3 DNA reads as TGTGCCAGCACTGGACAGGGGGTTTACACCGGGGAGCTGTTTTTT. It encodes CASTGQGVYTGELFF.

V and J are TRBV28 and TRBJ2-7, with 7 nucleotides matching TRBD1. Trimming took 0 bases from V and 10 from J; bases not matched to a gene: 15. This CDR3 is 16 amino acids long. Germline lookup yields CDR1 MDHEN and CDR2 SYDVKM. The CDR3 DNA reads TGTGCCAGCAGTTTATGCGAAAACCGGGACAGAGGAAGACAGTACGTC. Encoded protein: CASSLCENRDRGRQYV.

This clone showed up just a few times. V gene TRBV10-3 combines with J gene TRBJ2-3, with 7 positions matching TRBD2. Germline V gene sequence: CDR1 ENHRY, CDR2 SYGVKD. The J segment lost 3 bases and the V segment lost 3 bases, leaving 6 bases of the junction unmatched. The CDR3 has 15 residues. The CDR3 sequence: CAISEGAGSTDTQYF. The CDR3 DNA reads as TGTGCCATCAGTGAAGGAGCGGGGTCAACAGATACGCAGTATTTT.

The chain combines TRBV5-4 with TRBJ1-1; no definite D call. Trimming removed 4 bases at V and 3 bases at J, with 10 bases between. Looked up from germline, CDR1 is SGHNT and CDR2 is YYREEE (reference sequence). This CDR3 has 13 amino acids. The CDR3 is CASSRTEYTEAFF. CDR3 nucleotides: TGTGCCAGCAGCCGAACAGAGTACACTGAAGCTTTCTTT.

J is TRBJ2-1 and V is TRBV5-6; TRBD2 matches 13 bases. This CDR3 spans 14 amino acids. CDR1 SGHDT and CDR2 YYEEEE come from the germline V gene. The V gene end was trimmed by 4 bases and the J gene end by 7 bases; junction bases not matched to a gene: 2. CDR3 in amino acids: CASSGLAGVNEQFF. In DNA, the CDR3 is TGTGCCAGCAGCGGACTAGCGGGAGTAAATGAGCAGTTCTTC.

This clone appeared once. The V gene is TRBV19, the J gene TRBJ2-2; TRBD1 is a possible D gene (6 bases). V was trimmed by 3 bases and J by 2 bases, leaving 16 bases between them. CDR1 and CDR2 from the germline V gene are LNHDA and SQIVND (reference sequence). The CDR3 runs 17 residues. Written as DNA, the CDR3 is TGTGCCAGTAGTATCCTACAGGGAGCAGAAAACACCGGGGAGCTGTTTTTT. Translation: CASSILQGAENTGELFF.